This TCR beta chain was sequenced in a study of blood T cell repertoires in COVID-19. The CDR3 loop spans 16 amino acids. Germline assignment: CDR1 SGHAT and CDR2 FQNNGV. Trimming left V 11 bases short and J 3 bases short, with 20 bases between. Measured with immunoSEQ multiplex PCR; TCRdb has only the in-frame clones, and not every one. The data show around 190,000 clones, with under 90% seen just once and 6% to 8.5% held by the top ten. The chain carries TRBV11-2 and TRBJ1-6; D uncertain. Sequencing used peripheral blood. The receptor's source is a man between 60 and 75 years old with acute or convalescent COVID-19. In nucleotides, the CDR3 is TGTGCCGGGTATATCATTCGGGAAGGCTATAATTCACCCCTCCACTTT. This codes for CAGYIIREGYNSPLHF.